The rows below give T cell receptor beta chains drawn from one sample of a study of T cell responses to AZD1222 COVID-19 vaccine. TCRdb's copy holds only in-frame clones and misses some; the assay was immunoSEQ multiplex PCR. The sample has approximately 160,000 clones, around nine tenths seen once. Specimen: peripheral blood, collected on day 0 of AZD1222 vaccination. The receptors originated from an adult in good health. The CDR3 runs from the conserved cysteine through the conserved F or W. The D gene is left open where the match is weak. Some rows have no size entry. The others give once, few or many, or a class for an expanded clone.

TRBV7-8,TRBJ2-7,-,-,CASSLLGSSSYEQYF,TGTGCCAGCAGCTTACTCGGATCTAGCTCCTACGAGCAGTACTTC
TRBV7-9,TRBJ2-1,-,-,CASSTRGNEQFF,TGTGCCAGCAGCACCCGGGGGAATGAGCAGTTCTTC
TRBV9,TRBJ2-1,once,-,CASSVAGEQFF,TGTGCCAGCAGCGTAGCGGGTGAGCAGTTCTTC
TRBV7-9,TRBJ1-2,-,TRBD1,CASSFDRDGYTF,TGTGCCAGCAGCTTCGACAGGGATGGCTACACCTTC
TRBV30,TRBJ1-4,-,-,CAWSAKNEKLFF,TGTGCCTGGAGTGCCAAGAATGAAAAACTGTTTTTT
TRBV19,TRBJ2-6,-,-,CASKSEQVSGANVLTF,TGTGCCAGTAAATCCGAACAGGTCTCTGGGGCCAACGTCCTGACTTTC
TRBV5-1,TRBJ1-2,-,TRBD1,CASSLNPGGRYGYTF,TGCGCCAGCAGCTTGAACCCAGGGGGAAGGTATGGCTACACCTTC
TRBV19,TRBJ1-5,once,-,CASSSRGGNSNQPQHF,TGTGCCAGTAGTTCCCGGGGGGGAAATAGCAATCAGCCCCAGCATTTT
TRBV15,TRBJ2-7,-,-,CATSRVGEQYF,TGTGCCACCAGCAGAGTTGGCGAGCAGTACTTC
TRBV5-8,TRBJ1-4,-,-,CASSPGQSSTNEKLFF,TGTGCCAGCAGCCCCGGACAGAGCTCAACTAATGAAAAACTGTTTTTT
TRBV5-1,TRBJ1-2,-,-,CASSLAPVSSTHVYGYTF,TGCGCCAGCAGCTTGGCCCCGGTCAGTTCCACCCATGTATATGGCTACACCTTC
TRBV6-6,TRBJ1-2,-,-,CASTLKYGYTF,TGTGCCAGCACCCTAAAGTATGGCTACACCTTC
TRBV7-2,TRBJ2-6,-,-,CASSRGEAGANVLTF,TGTGCCAGCAGCCGGGGAGAGGCTGGGGCCAACGTCCTGACTTTC
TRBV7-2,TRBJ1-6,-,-,CASSIHWPYNSPLHF,TGTGCCAGCAGCATACATTGGCCGTATAATTCACCCCTCCACTTT
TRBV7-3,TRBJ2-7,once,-,CASSSGLDYEQYF,TGTGCCAGCAGCTCTGGACTCGATTACGAGCAGTACTTC
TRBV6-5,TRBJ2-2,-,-,CASSYPSGSSQELFF,TGTGCCAGCAGTTACCCGAGTGGGTCCAGCCAGGAGCTGTTTTTT
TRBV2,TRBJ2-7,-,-,CASSLQGANEQYF,TGTGCCAGCAGCCTACAGGGAGCGAACGAGCAGTACTTC
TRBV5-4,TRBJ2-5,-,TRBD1,CASSSGQGRGTQYF,TGTGCCAGCAGCTCGGGACAGGGGAGGGGGACCCAGTACTTC
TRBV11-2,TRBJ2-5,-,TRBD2,CASSPRGGGKETQYF,TGTGCCAGCAGCCCCCGGGGCGGGGGGAAAGAGACCCAGTACTTC
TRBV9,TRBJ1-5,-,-,CASSATDWPNQPQHF,TGTGCCAGCAGCGCTACGGACTGGCCGAATCAGCCCCAGCATTTT
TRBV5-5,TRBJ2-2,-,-,CASSFLPGTFANTGELFF,TGTGCCAGCAGCTTTCTACCCGGGACCTTCGCGAACACCGGGGAGCTGTTTTTT
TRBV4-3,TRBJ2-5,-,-,CASSQVRGGASPRMYF,TGCGCCAGCAGCCAAGTCCGTGGGGGGGCGTCCCCCCGGATGTACTTC
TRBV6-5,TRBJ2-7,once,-,CASREAGTETYEQYF,TGTGCCAGCAGGGAGGCCGGGACGGAAACCTACGAGCAGTACTTC
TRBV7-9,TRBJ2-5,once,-,CASQGAGRQTQYF,TGTGCCAGCCAAGGGGCAGGGCGTCAGACCCAGTACTTC
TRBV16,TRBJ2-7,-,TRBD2,CASSRLDAGLAAREQYF,TGTGCCAGCAGCCGTCTCGATGCGGGACTAGCGGCGCGCGAGCAGTACTTC
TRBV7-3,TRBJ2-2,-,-,CASSPTRVTPNTGELFF,TGTGCCAGCAGCCCTACCCGTGTGACTCCGAACACCGGGGAGCTGTTTTTT
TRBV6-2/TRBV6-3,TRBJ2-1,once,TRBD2,CASSMSLQGLAGLNEQFF,TGTGCCAGCAGTATGTCGCTTCAAGGACTAGCGGGGTTGAATGAGCAGTTCTTC
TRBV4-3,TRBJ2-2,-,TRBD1,CASSPLFGTGTNTGELFF,TGCGCCAGCAGCCCACTTTTCGGGACAGGGACGAACACCGGGGAGCTGTTTTTT
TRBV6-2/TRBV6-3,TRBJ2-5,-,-,CASSLGGAETQYF,TGTGCCAGCAGCCTAGGGGGGGCCGAGACCCAGTACTTC
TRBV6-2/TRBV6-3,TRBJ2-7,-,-,CASSYEPVEQYF,TGTGCCAGCAGTTACGAACCGGTCGAGCAGTACTTC
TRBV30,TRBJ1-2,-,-,CAWSVGGARYGYTF,TGTGCCTGGAGTGTAGGAGGGGCGCGGTATGGCTACACCTTC
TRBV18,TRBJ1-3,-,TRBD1,CASSPIPGQGPNTIYF,TGTGCCAGCTCACCAATCCCGGGACAGGGCCCAAACACCATATATTTT
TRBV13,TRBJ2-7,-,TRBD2,CASSSQTSGGPSYEQYF,TGTGCCAGCAGCTCCCAGACTAGCGGGGGGCCGTCCTACGAGCAGTACTTC
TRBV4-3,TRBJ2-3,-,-,CASSQGAKPADTQYF,TGCGCCAGCAGCCAAGGAGCAAAGCCTGCAGATACGCAGTATTTT
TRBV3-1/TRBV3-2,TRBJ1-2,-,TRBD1,CASSRPGQARVGYTF,TGTGCCAGCAGCCGTCCGGGACAGGCTCGGGTCGGCTACACCTTC
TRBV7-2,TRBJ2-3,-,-,CASSSTGGRPGGTDTQYF,TGTGCCAGCAGCTCGACGGGCGGAAGGCCAGGGGGCACAGATACGCAGTATTTT
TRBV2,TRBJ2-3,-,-,CASRQTLLITDTQYF,TGTGCCAGCAGACAGACCCTCCTTATTACAGATACGCAGTATTTT
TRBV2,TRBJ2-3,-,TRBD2,CASSEEASGGALDTQYF,TGTGCCAGCAGTGAAGAGGCTAGCGGGGGGGCCCTAGATACGCAGTATTTT
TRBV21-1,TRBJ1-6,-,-,CASSRDEGPRSSYNSPLHF,TGTGCCAGCAGCAGAGACGAGGGACCCAGGAGCTCCTATAATTCACCCCTCCACTTT
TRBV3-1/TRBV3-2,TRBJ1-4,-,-,CASSTRGVEKLFF,TGTGCCAGCAGCACCCGGGGAGTTGAAAAACTGTTTTTT
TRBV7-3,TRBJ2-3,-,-,CASSPITPGTQYF,TGTGCCAGCAGCCCAATTACCCCCGGTACGCAGTATTTT
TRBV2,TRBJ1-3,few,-,CASTGRLNSGNTIYF,TGTGCCAGCACCGGGCGACTGAACTCTGGAAACACCATATATTTT
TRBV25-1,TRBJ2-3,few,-,CASSEGGTTDTQYF,TGTGCCAGCAGTGAAGGGGGAACCACAGATACGCAGTATTTT
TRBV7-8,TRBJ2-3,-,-,CASSPARDTQYF,TGTGCCAGCAGCCCCGCGCGAGATACGCAGTATTTT
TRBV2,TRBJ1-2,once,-,CASSERTARGGYTF,TGTGCCAGCAGTGAACGGACAGCTAGGGGTGGCTACACCTTC
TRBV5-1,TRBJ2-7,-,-,CASSLAGSYEQYF,TGCGCCAGCAGCTTGGCGGGGTCCTACGAGCAGTACTTC
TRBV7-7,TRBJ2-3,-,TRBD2,CASSLRLAGAHSTDTQYF,TGTGCTAGCAGCTTGAGACTAGCGGGGGCCCATAGCACAGATACGCAGTATTTT
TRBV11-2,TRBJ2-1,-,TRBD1,CASSLAGTGGYNEQFF,TGTGCCAGCAGCTTAGCCGGGACAGGGGGCTACAATGAGCAGTTCTTC
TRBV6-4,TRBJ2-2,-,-,CASSDQNGAAELFF,TGTGCCAGCAGTGACCAGAACGGGGCCGCGGAGCTGTTTTTT
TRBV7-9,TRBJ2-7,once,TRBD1,CASSRAGQGDEQYF,TGTGCCAGCAGCCGCGCGGGACAGGGGGACGAGCAGTACTTC
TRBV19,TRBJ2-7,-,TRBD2,CASSRLAGSSYEQYF,TGTGCCAGTAGTAGGCTAGCGGGGAGCTCCTACGAGCAGTACTTC
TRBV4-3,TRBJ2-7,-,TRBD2,CASSQDNLAGGHEQYF,TGCGCCAGCAGCCAAGATAATCTAGCGGGGGGCCACGAGCAGTACTTC
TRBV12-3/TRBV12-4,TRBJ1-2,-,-,CASDRGGGYGYTF,TGTGCCAGTGACCGGGGTGGTGGATATGGCTACACCTTC
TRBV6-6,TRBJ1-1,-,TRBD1,CASSPLRGTSGNTEAFF,TGTGCCAGCAGTCCACTCAGGGGGACATCGGGGAACACTGAAGCTTTCTTT